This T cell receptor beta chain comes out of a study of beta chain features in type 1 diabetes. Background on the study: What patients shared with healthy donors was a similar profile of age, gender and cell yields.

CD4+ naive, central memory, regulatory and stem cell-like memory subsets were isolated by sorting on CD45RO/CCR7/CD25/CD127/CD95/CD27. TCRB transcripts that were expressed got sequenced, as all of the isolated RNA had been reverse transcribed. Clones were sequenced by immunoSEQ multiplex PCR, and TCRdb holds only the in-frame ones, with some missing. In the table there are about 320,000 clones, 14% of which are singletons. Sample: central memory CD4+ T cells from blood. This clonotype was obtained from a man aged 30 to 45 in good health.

The CDR3 reads CASSSDRGLNTEAFF. DNA for the CDR3: TGTGCCAGCAGTTCAGACAGGGGCCTGAACACTGAAGCTTTCTTT. The J gene is TRBJ1-1, the V gene TRBV6-5, with 8 bases matching TRBD1. The CDR3 totals 15 residues. With V trimmed by 4 bases and J by 0 bases, 4 bases remained unmatched. Germline V gene lookup returns CDR1 MNHEY and CDR2 SVGAGI.